A single sample gave rise to the 15 T cell receptor beta chains below, sequenced in a study of CD8 T cells in Susac syndrome. An amount of RNA that ranged from roughly 0.5 to 1 ug was reverse transcribed with random hexamers. TCRdb processed the immunoSEQ multiplex PCR reads anew with MiXCR; each CDR3 protein has one entry. The table lists approximately 260,000 distinct CDR3 sequences, about 96% of them singletons, with approximately 0.094% in the top ten. The material sequenced was CD4+ T cells from PBMCs. These receptors were collected from a human donor with Susac syndrome.

The CDR3 nucleotides are TGTGCCAGCAGTTCGAACACTGAAGCTTTCTTT. This sequence encodes CASSSNTEAFF. The rearrangement links TRBV3-1 to TRBJ1-1; D is undetermined. V lost 6 bases and J lost 1, with 3 bases in between. CDR3 length equals 11 residues. Germline V gene sequence: CDR1 LGHDT, CDR2 YNNKEL (reference sequence).

This sequence joins TRBV20-1 and TRBJ2-3; unclear D gene. The V and J ends lost 0 bases and 2 bases respectively, with 9 bases between them. The CDR3 length is 14 residues. CDR1 is DFQATT, CDR2 SNEGSKA, per germline (reference sequence). In nucleotides, the CDR3 is TGCAGTGCTAGAGATCGTACGGACACAGATACGCAGTATTTT. This translates into CSARDRTDTDTQYF.

The rearrangement joins TRBV30 to TRBJ2-1, with TRBD2 matching over 9 bases. The length of the CDR3 is 16 residues. V gave up 2 bases and J gave up 0 bases; unmatched junction bases: 5. The germline V gene has CDR1 GTSNPN and CDR2 SVGIG (reference sequence). CDR3 loop: CAWSMSSGISYNEQFF. In nucleotides, the CDR3 is TGTGCCTGGAGTATGTCTAGCGGGATCTCCTACAATGAGCAGTTCTTC.

The chain is built from TRBV2 and TRBJ2-7; perhaps D is TRBD1 or TRBD2 (5 bases each). V lost 5 bases, J lost 7 bases, and 12 bases lay in between. Germline-derived CDR1 and CDR2 are SNHLY and FYNNEI. The CDR3 contains 12 residues. CDR3 coding DNA: TGTGCCAGCAGTCCTACTAGGGGTGAGCAGTACTTC. Protein product: CASSPTRGEQYF. The full variable domain, its missing parts supplied by reference TRBV2 and TRBJ2-7, is EPEVTQTPSHQVTQMGQEVILRCVPISNHLYFYWYRQILGQKVEFLVSFYNNEISEKSEIFDDQFSVERPDGSNFTLKIRSTKLEDSAMYFCASSPTRGEQYFGPGTRLTVT.

V usage is TRBV6-5 and J usage is TRBJ2-1; D not certain. In germline, CDR1 is MNHEY, CDR2 SVGAGI. This CDR3 has 14 residues. Trimming stripped 0 bases from V and 8 bases from J, with 11 bases between. The CDR3 region has the DNA TGTGCCAGCAGTTACTCTCCTAGAGACGATGAGCAGTTCTTC. It yields the protein CASSYSPRDDEQFF.

The V gene is TRBV5-1, the J gene TRBJ2-3; a possible D gene is TRBD2 (7 bases). Germline values: CDR1 SGHRS, CDR2 YFSETQ. CDR3 length: 17 amino acids. V was shortened by 6 bases and J by 5 bases, with 25 bases between the two germline ends. The CDR3 reads CASTPPMSGTWGDTQYF. In DNA form, the CDR3 reads TGCGCCAGCACCCCCCCGATGAGCGGGACATGGGGAGATACGCAGTATTTT.

This chain connects TRBV3-1 to TRBJ2-1; 7 bases align to TRBD2. This CDR3 spans 17 amino acids. Trimming cost V 1 base and J 5 bases; bases outside gene matches: 11. The germline CDR1 and CDR2 sequences are LGHDT and YNNKEL (reference sequence). The CDR3 region is CASSQAKGGTIHNEQFF. The CDR3 DNA follows: TGTGCCAGCAGCCAAGCGAAGGGCGGGACTATCCACAATGAGCAGTTCTTC.

V is TRBV20-1 and J is TRBJ1-2, with 10 bases identical to TRBD1. V gave up 7 bases and J gave up 7 bases; unmatched junction bases: 12. The V gene's germline CDR1 is DFQATT and CDR2 SNEGSKA (reference sequence). The CDR3 extends over 14 amino acids. CDR3 coding DNA: TGCAGTGGCCAAACTCCGGGACAGGGGTCTGGCTACACCTTC. Its translation: CSGQTPGQGSGYTF.

V and J are TRBV9 and TRBJ2-1, with D perhaps matching TRBD2 (6 bases). This CDR3 has 16 amino acids. With 0 bases removed from V and 7 bases from J, the gap between germline ends came to 17 bases. Germline V gene data show CDR1 as SGDLS and CDR2 as YYNGEE. CDR3 nucleotides: TGTGCCAGCAGCGTAGAATTTTCGGGGACTTCAAATGAGCAGTTCTTC. It encodes CASSVEFSGTSNEQFF.

This chain links TRBV11-1 with TRBJ2-1; tentative D call: TRBD2 (6 bases). Per germline, CDR1 SGHAT and CDR2 FQDESV (reference sequence). The CDR3 has 14 residues. Trimming took off 0 bases at V and 6 bases at J, with 9 bases between the two ends. The CDR3 DNA reads TGTGCCAGCAGCTTAGCGGCGGGACGCAATGAGCAGTTCTTC. The encoded protein is CASSLAAGRNEQFF.

The chain uses TRBV9 and TRBJ1-2, with TRBD1 matching over 10 bases. After removal of 3 bases from V and 5 bases from J, the junction contained 13 bases not matched to a gene. Germline V gene sequence: CDR1 SGDLS, CDR2 YYNGEE. The CDR3 has 17 amino acids. CDR3 nucleotide sequence: TGTGCCAGCAGCGACTCCCAACCGGGACAGGGGCGTTATGGCTACACCTTC. Translated, it gives CASSDSQPGQGRYGYTF.

This clonotype was seen a handful of times. The chain carries TRBV29-1 and TRBJ2-7; TRBD2 matches 8 bases. Germline CDR1 and CDR2: SQVTM and ANQGSEA. V lost 6 bases and J lost 7; bases outside the gene matches: 8. This CDR3 is 12 amino acids long. For the CDR3, the DNA is TGCAGCGTGGGACTAGAGAGCTCGGAGCAGTACTTC. Translating it yields CSVGLESSEQYF.

The CDR3 sequence is CASSVDPAGGLLNEQFF. CDR3 nucleotides: TGTGCCAGCAGCGTAGATCCAGCGGGAGGGCTACTCAATGAGCAGTTCTTC. The chain has TRBV9 and TRBJ2-1, with 10 bases fitting TRBD2. Germline CDR1 reads SGDLS; CDR2 reads YYNGEE. CDR3 length: 17 residues. V shed 0 bases and J 6 bases; nucleotides not matched to a gene: 9.

The chain recombines TRBV20-1 with TRBJ2-3, with D perhaps matching TRBD2 (5 bases). Germline V gene data show CDR1 as DFQATT and CDR2 as SNEGSKA (reference sequence). The CDR3 is 15 amino acids. Trimming left V 0 bases short and J 2 bases short, with 12 bases between. The CDR3 loop reads CSARDPKTTTDTQYF. The CDR3 DNA is TGCAGTGCTAGAGATCCGAAGACTACCACAGATACGCAGTATTTT.

This clonotype has a single count. The rearrangement uses TRBV4-1 and TRBJ2-7; 7 bases are a match to TRBD2. CDR3 length: 16 amino acids. Germline trimming cut 0 bases from V and 7 bases from J; bases unmatched to any gene: 12. Germline values: CDR1 MGHRA, CDR2 YSYEKL. The DNA for the CDR3 is TGCGCCAGCAGCCAAGAGAAACTGGGCGGGAGTCGTGAGCAGTACTTC. Its translation is CASSQEKLGGSREQYF.